Listed here are 26 T cell receptor beta chains from one sample, sequenced in a study of beta chain features in type 1 diabetes. No antigen is known for these receptors. Expressed TCRB transcripts were sequenced, since all the RNA that had been isolated was reverse transcribed. Profiled with immunoSEQ multiplex PCR; TCRdb holds only in-frame clones, not every one. This table holds 350,000 to 400,000 clones, about 12% found once. Study-wide findings and caveats: TCRB CDR3s from Type 1 diabetes patients were moderately but significantly shorter in all four CD4+ subsets.

The specimen sequenced was naive CD4+ T cells from blood. The receptor set was obtained from a woman aged 18-29 years with type 1 diabetes.

The chain carries TRBV19 and TRBJ2-1; 9 bases line up with TRBD1. V was pared by 5 bases and J by 9 bases, with 11 bases of the junction left unmatched. Germline-derived CDR1 and CDR2 are LNHDA and SQIVND (reference sequence). The CDR3 spans 15 residues. The CDR3 DNA is TGTGCCAGTAGTCCCCCGGGACAGGGAGGTAGTGAGCAGTTCTTC. As protein: CASSPPGQGGSEQFF.

The V and J genes are TRBV2 and TRBJ2-7; TRBD2 is a possible D gene (7 bases). Between the trimmed V and J ends, which lost 6 bases and 0 bases, there was a span of 12 bases. The CDR3 is 14 residues long. Germline CDR1 is SNHLY and CDR2 is FYNNEI. For the CDR3, the DNA is TGTGCCAGCAGGAGGGAGGGGGGCTCCTACGAGCAGTACTTC. This sequence encodes CASRREGGSYEQYF.

The chain is built from TRBV5-4 and TRBJ2-3, with 9 bases aligning to TRBD1. The CDR3 totals 15 residues. V shed 1 base, J shed 5 bases, and the junction held 5 bases outside the gene matches. CDR1 is SGHNT, CDR2 YYREEE, per germline (reference sequence). CDR3 coding DNA: TGTGCCAGCAGCTTGCCGGGGACAGGGATAGATACGCAGTATTTT. Amino acids: CASSLPGTGIDTQYF.

This chain uses TRBV30 with TRBJ1-5; D possibly corresponds to TRBD1 (5 bases). V dropped 1 base and J dropped 7 bases, with 11 bases sitting between them. This CDR3 contains 13 residues. Per germline, CDR1 GTSNPN and CDR2 SVGIG (reference sequence). The CDR3 protein is CAWSGRVGQPQHF. For the CDR3, the DNA is TGTGCCTGGAGTGGCAGGGTAGGACAGCCCCAGCATTTT. Supplemented by reference TRBV30 and TRBJ1-5, the full variable domain reads SQTIHQWPATLVQPVGSPLSLECTVEGTSNPNLYWYRQAAGRGLQLLFYSVGIGQISSEVPQNLSASRPQDRQFILSSKKLLLSDSGFYLCAWSGRVGQPQHFGDGTRLSIL.

This chain connects TRBV19 to TRBJ2-5; no firm D call. Deletions cut 3 bases from V and 1 base from J, with 6 bases between. CDR3 size: 13 residues. Germline-derived CDR1 and CDR2 are LNHDA and SQIVND (reference sequence). The CDR3 coding sequence is TGTGCCAGTAGTATCCAGATCCAAGAGACCCAGTACTTC. As protein: CASSIQIQETQYF.

This chain uses TRBV25-1 with TRBJ1-4, with D unresolved. Trimming removed 7 bases from V and 7 bases from J, with 13 bases in between. The CDR3 covers 13 residues. The germline V gene has CDR1 MGHDK and CDR2 SYGVNS. CDR3 nucleotides: TGTGCCAGCAACAGTAGAGGAGGTGAAAAACTGTTTTTT. Translating gives CASNSRGGEKLFF.

This clone was counted between two and nine times. The chain carries TRBV28 and TRBJ1-5; 8 nucleotides agree with TRBD1. The CDR3 sequence is 14 residues long. Germline V gene sequence: CDR1 MDHEN, CDR2 SYDVKM. Trimming cost V 4 bases and J 5 bases; bases outside gene matches: 4. The CDR3 DNA reads TGTGCCAGCAGTTCCCAGGACAGGGATCAGCCCCAGCATTTT. Its protein product is CASSSQDRDQPQHF.

The CDR3 region has the DNA TGTGCCAGCAGCGTACACTGGGGACAGCTGGGCGAGCAGTACTTC. Protein: CASSVHWGQLGEQYF. The V and J genes are TRBV11-1 and TRBJ2-7, with 7 bases matching TRBD1. Germline-derived CDR1 and CDR2 are SGHAT and FQDESV (reference sequence). V lost 5 bases to trimming and J lost 6 bases; unmatched junction nucleotides: 13. The CDR3 spans 15 residues.

This chain connects TRBV5-4 to TRBJ2-1; TRBD1 aligns across 8 bases. After removal of 2 bases from V and 1 base from J, the junction contained 5 bases not matched to a gene. The CDR3 extends over 16 amino acids. Germline V CDR1 and CDR2: SGHNT, YYREEE (reference sequence). In DNA, the CDR3 is TGTGCCAGCAGCTTTTTCCAGGGGGCTTCCTACAATGAGCAGTTCTTC. It encodes CASSFFQGASYNEQFF.

This clone was seen a handful of times. Other DNA sequences of this sample code for an identical CDR3. The chain uses TRBV18 and TRBJ1-1; 7 bases fit TRBD1. Looked up from germline, CDR1 is KGHSH and CDR2 is LQKENI. The CDR3 loop spans 14 amino acids. The J segment lost 0 bases and the V segment lost 6 bases, leaving 4 bases of the junction unmatched. The CDR3 DNA reads TGTGCCAGCTCCCCGGGACAGCTGAACACTGAAGCTTTCTTT. Translation gives CASSPGQLNTEAFF.

V usage is TRBV5-4 and J usage is TRBJ1-2, with D uncertain. The germline V gene has CDR1 SGHNT and CDR2 YYREEE (reference sequence). V was shortened by 0 bases and J by 1 base, with 7 bases between the two germline ends. The CDR3 runs 14 residues. DNA for the CDR3: TGTGCCAGCAGCTTGGGAGGTGATAACTATGGCTACACCTTC. It translates to CASSLGGDNYGYTF.

The gene calls are TRBV7-8 and TRBJ1-2; D might be TRBD1 (6 bases). Germline CDR1 is SGHVS and CDR2 is FQNEAQ. V gave up 8 bases and J gave up 11 bases, with 24 bases separating them. The CDR3 runs to 14 residues. The CDR3 bases are TGTGCCAGCGGCGCCAACAGGGCCTATGGAGGATACACCTTC. Translation: CASGANRAYGGYTF.

Only a few counts were recorded for this clone. The chain employs TRBV7-2 and TRBJ2-3; 10 bases line up with TRBD2. Germline CDR1 reads SGHTA; CDR2 reads FQGNSA. This CDR3 spans 15 amino acids. V lost 5 bases, J lost 4 bases, and 6 bases stayed unmatched. The CDR3 is CASSDRGLAADTQYF. For the CDR3, the DNA is TGTGCCAGCAGCGATAGAGGACTAGCGGCAGATACGCAGTATTTT. Based on the CDR3 plus reference TRBV7-2 and TRBJ2-3, the full variable domain is GAGVSQSPSNKVTEKGKDVELRCDPISGHTALYWYRQSLGQGLEFLIYFQGNSAPDKSGLPSDRFSAERTGGSVSTLTIQRTQQEDSAVYLCASSDRGLAADTQYFGPGTRLTVL.

This clone was picked up a small number of times. This sequence joins TRBV6-5 and TRBJ1-2; D gene uncertain. V lost 3 bases and J lost 2, with 7 bases in between. Germline-derived CDR1 and CDR2 are MNHEY and SVGAGI. The CDR3 runs 13 residues. CDR3 residues: CASSYAVNYGYTF. The CDR3, as DNA: TGTGCCAGCAGTTATGCGGTAAACTATGGCTACACCTTC.

The chain carries TRBV7-6 and TRBJ2-7; TRBD2 agrees at 11 bases. Germline trimming cut 5 bases from V and 0 bases from J; bases unmatched to any gene: 3. The CDR3 has 15 residues. Germline V gives CDR1 SGHVS, CDR2 FNYEAQ. In DNA form, the CDR3 reads TGTGCCAGCAGCCTGACTAGCGGGGACTCCTACGAGCAGTACTTC. Amino acids: CASSLTSGDSYEQYF.

In DNA, the CDR3 is TGTGCCATCAGTGACCCACTACATGGCTACACCTTC. Residues: CAISDPLHGYTF. The V and J genes are TRBV10-3 and TRBJ1-2, with D hard to call. V lost 3 bases, J lost 6 bases, and 8 bases lay in between. The CDR3 is 12 residues long. Germline V gives CDR1 ENHRY, CDR2 SYGVKD.

The chain has TRBV7-6 and TRBJ2-7; a possible D gene is TRBD1 (6 bases). This CDR3 comprises 15 residues. Trimming took 5 bases from V and 2 from J, leaving 16 bases between them. Germline CDR1 is SGHVS and CDR2 is FNYEAQ. The CDR3 nucleotides are TGTGCCAGCAGCCTTGAACGACAGGCCACCTACGAGCAGTACTTC. Residues: CASSLERQATYEQYF.

This clone came up a few times. V usage is TRBV15 and J usage is TRBJ2-7, with D perhaps TRBD1 (5 bases). In germline, CDR1 is LNHNV, CDR2 YYDKDF (reference sequence). The V end was cut by 2 bases, the J end by 3 bases, with 5 bases between. This CDR3 region has 12 residues. The CDR3 coding sequence is TGTGCCACCAGCAGACAGGGCTACGAGCAGTACTTC. Translating it yields CATSRQGYEQYF.

This clone was observed a few times. The V gene is TRBV27, the J gene TRBJ2-5; TRBD2 might be the D (5 bases). Germline-derived CDR1 and CDR2 are MNHEY and SMNVEV (reference sequence). Trimming cost V 6 bases and J 2 bases, with 10 bases left between them. The CDR3 has 13 residues. The CDR3 loop is CASRYPGQETQYF. CDR3 nucleotides: TGTGCCAGCAGGTATCCGGGGCAAGAGACCCAGTACTTC.

This clone showed up just a few times. This chain joins TRBV7-3 and TRBJ2-1; a possible D gene is TRBD2 (6 bases). From germline, CDR1 is SGHTA and CDR2 FQGTGA. Trimming left V 4 bases short and J 0 bases short, with 10 bases between. The length of the CDR3 is 15 residues. The CDR3 DNA follows: TGTGCCAGCAGCTCATCGGAGGGCTCCTACAATGAGCAGTTCTTC. Amino acids: CASSSSEGSYNEQFF.

This clone was detected a few times. This chain links TRBV30 with TRBJ2-3, with a possible D match to TRBD2 (5 bases). The CDR3 has 15 residues. Per germline, CDR1 GTSNPN and CDR2 SVGIG (reference sequence). CDR3 in DNA: TGTGGTTCGGGGTTTTCTCCCTCCCTCACAGATACGCAGTATTTT. Protein: CGSGFSPSLTDTQYF.

This clone was counted only a few times. CDR3 sequence reads: CAWSRASGTTDTQYF. In DNA form, the CDR3 reads TGTGCCTGGAGTCGGGCCAGCGGGACCACAGATACGCAGTATTTT. The chain uses TRBV30 and TRBJ2-3, with TRBD2 matching over 7 bases. This CDR3 has 15 amino acids. Germline assignment: CDR1 GTSNPN and CDR2 SVGIG (reference sequence). With V trimmed by 2 bases and J by 2 bases, 7 bases remained unmatched.

The chain is built from TRBV18 and TRBJ1-5; 7 nucleotides align to TRBD1. V shed 2 bases, J shed 4 bases, and the junction held 5 bases outside the gene matches. Germline CDR1 and CDR2: KGHSH and LQKENI. The CDR3 totals 15 residues. Here the CDR3 reads CASSPGTATNQPQHF. In DNA, the CDR3 is TGTGCCAGCTCACCAGGGACAGCTACGAATCAGCCCCAGCATTTT.

This clone was detected a few times. V and J are TRBV5-6 and TRBJ2-5, with D maybe TRBD1 (6 bases). The CDR3 totals 15 residues. CDR1 is SGHDT, CDR2 YYEEEE, per germline. With 3 bases removed from V and 1 base from J, the gap between germline ends came to 13 bases. The CDR3 here is CASSSPGTSQETQYF. The CDR3 DNA reads as TGTGCCAGCAGCTCACCAGGGACATCCCAAGAGACCCAGTACTTC.

This clone was observed a few times. The rearrangement links TRBV28 to TRBJ1-5; 10 bases match TRBD1. The CDR3 sequence is 16 residues long. Germline trimming cut 3 bases from V and 5 bases from J; bases unmatched to any gene: 7. CDR1 is MDHEN and CDR2 is SYDVKM in the germline V gene. Here the CDR3 reads CASSFPGTGDDQPQHF. In DNA, the CDR3 is TGTGCCAGCAGTTTTCCTGGGACAGGGGATGATCAGCCCCAGCATTTT.

The gene calls are TRBV9 and TRBJ2-1, with a weak D call TRBD1 (6 bases). The CDR3 contains 17 residues. The V and J ends lost 1 base and 8 bases respectively, with 22 bases between them. Germline-derived CDR1 and CDR2 are SGDLS and YYNGEE. The CDR3 DNA reads as TGTGCCAGCAGCGTAAATCCCGGGGCAGGGGTTGGGCATGAGCAGTTCTTC. Amino acid sequence: CASSVNPGAGVGHEQFF.